Below are 24 T cell receptor beta chains sequenced from a single sample in a study of beta chain features in type 1 diabetes. Study results and caveats: Within each of all four CD4+ subsets, Type 1 diabetes patients had TCRB CDR3s that were moderately but significantly shorter.

Antigen specificity for these receptors is unknown. The entirety of the isolated RNA underwent reverse transcription, so expressed TCRB transcripts were sequenced. Generated by immunoSEQ multiplex PCR, the TCRdb table keeps only in-frame clones and is missing some. The data show 150,000 to 200,000 clones, approximately 10% seen once. The source material was central memory CD4+ T cells from blood. All receptors derive from a woman in her thirties with type 1 diabetes.

The chain uses TRBV6-5 and TRBJ1-2; no firm D call. The V end was cut by 0 bases, the J end by 7 bases, with 15 bases between. The germline V gene has CDR1 MNHEY and CDR2 SVGAGI. There are 15 residues in the CDR3. The CDR3 nucleotides read TGTGCCAGCAGTTACTCGCCCCAACCTAGCTTTGGCTACACCTTC. Its protein product is CASSYSPQPSFGYTF.

Only a few counts were recorded for this clone. The rearrangement links TRBV9 to TRBJ1-5; D is unclear. There are 13 residues in the CDR3. The V gene lost 1 base and the J gene lost 5 bases, with 7 bases spanning the gap. Looked up from germline, CDR1 is SGDLS and CDR2 is YYNGEE. CDR3 coding DNA: TGTGCCAGCAGCGTAAGAGGAGATCAGCCCCAGCATTTT. Its translation is CASSVRGDQPQHF.

This clone was picked up a small number of times. This chain uses TRBV18 with TRBJ1-5, with 7 bases aligning to TRBD1. This CDR3 is built from 16 residues. The germline gives CDR1 KGHSH, CDR2 LQKENI. The V and J ends lost 3 bases and 0 bases, in that order; junction bases with no gene match: 5. CDR3 nucleotides: TGTGCCAGCTCACCCCCGGGACAGAATAGCAATCAGCCCCAGCATTTT. It translates to CASSPPGQNSNQPQHF.

The chain links TRBV5-1 to TRBJ1-1; D is unclear. In germline, CDR1 is SGHRS, CDR2 YFSETQ. V dropped 1 base and J dropped 2 bases, with 9 bases sitting between them. The CDR3 is 14 residues long. The CDR3 bases are TGCGCCAGCAGCTTGCAGGCCTCAAACACTGAAGCTTTCTTT. Translation gives CASSLQASNTEAFF.

This sequence joins TRBV6-1 and TRBJ2-6, with D maybe TRBD1 (5 bases). V was clipped by 7 bases and J by 0 bases, with 10 bases between them. There are 15 residues in the CDR3. CDR1 MNHNS and CDR2 SASEGT come from the germline V gene. The CDR3 coding sequence is TGTGCCAGCATGTCAGGGATCTCTGGGGCCAACGTCCTGACTTTC. This encodes CASMSGISGANVLTF.

The J gene is TRBJ2-5, the V gene TRBV14, with 8 bases identical to TRBD2. CDR1 is SGHDN, CDR2 FVKESK, per germline. CDR3 length: 14 residues. V dropped 0 bases and J dropped 6; count of bases not matched to a gene: 3. The CDR3 region is CASSQDRGGQTQYF. CDR3 nucleotide sequence: TGTGCCAGCAGCCAAGATCGGGGGGGCCAGACCCAGTACTTC.

This clone showed up just a few times. The chain has TRBV5-6 and TRBJ1-5, with TRBD1 matching over 7 bases. V lost 4 bases to trimming and J lost 6 bases; unmatched junction nucleotides: 10. The germline V gene has CDR1 SGHDT and CDR2 YYEEEE. The CDR3 spans 15 residues. The CDR3 region is CASSTDRDGRQPQHF. For the CDR3, the DNA is TGTGCCAGCAGCACCGACAGGGACGGACGTCAGCCCCAGCATTTT.

The sample holds a few counts of this clone. V usage is TRBV29-1 and J usage is TRBJ1-2, with 10 bases that match TRBD1. CDR3 size: 17 residues. Germline assignment: CDR1 SQVTM and CDR2 ANQGSEA. With 7 bases clipped from V and 3 bases from J, the junction kept 17 bases outside the gene matches. The CDR3 region has the DNA TGCAGCGGCTACATTCCGGGACAGGGGACGAGTTACTATGGCTACACCTTC. Translation gives CSGYIPGQGTSYYGYTF.

J is TRBJ2-7 and V is TRBV11-2; weak D call: TRBD1 (6 bases). V lost 3 bases and J lost 5, with 11 bases in between. The CDR3 extends over 13 amino acids. From germline, CDR1 is SGHAT and CDR2 FQNNGV. Written as DNA, the CDR3 is TGTGCCAGCAGCTTTTACAGGGTCCACGAGCAGTACTTC. It specifies CASSFYRVHEQYF.

The genes are TRBV7-6 and TRBJ2-5, with a weak D call TRBD1 (6 bases). The germline gives CDR1 SGHVS, CDR2 FNYEAQ. The CDR3 has 13 amino acids. The V and J ends lost 1 base and 5 bases respectively, with 8 bases between them. The CDR3 sequence is CASSLGGRETQYF. The CDR3 DNA sequence: TGTGCCAGCAGCTTAGGGGGGCGCGAGACCCAGTACTTC.

This clone appeared many times. V usage is TRBV4-1 and J usage is TRBJ2-6; tentatively, D is TRBD2 (6 bases). The germline CDR1 and CDR2 sequences are MGHRA and YSYEKL. This CDR3 is built from 20 residues. Trimming removed 4 bases from V and 2 bases from J, with 24 bases in between. The CDR3 region is CASSRQREFVGMTGANVLTF. CDR3 nucleotide sequence: TGCGCCAGCAGCCGCCAACGGGAGTTTGTTGGAATGACTGGGGCCAACGTCCTGACTTTC.

V and J are TRBV6-6 and TRBJ1-5; tentative D call: TRBD1 (6 bases). The length of the CDR3 is 14 residues. Germline V lookup: CDR1 MNHNY, CDR2 SVGAGI (reference sequence). V was pared by 5 bases and J by 6 bases, with 14 bases between. CDR3 region: CASSPTYRAQPQHF. DNA for the CDR3: TGTGCCAGCAGTCCAACCTACAGGGCTCAGCCCCAGCATTTT.

The rearrangement joins TRBV6-6 to TRBJ2-7; weak D call: TRBD1 (7 bases). This CDR3 is 14 amino acids long. CDR1 is MNHNY and CDR2 is SVGAGI in the germline V gene (reference sequence). Trimming cost V 7 bases and J 0 bases, with 13 bases left between them. CDR3 residues: CASTSGGSSYEQYF. CDR3 bases: TGTGCCAGCACCTCAGGGGGGAGCTCCTACGAGCAGTACTTC.

This clone occurred once. The rearrangement links TRBV19 to TRBJ2-1; 8 bases map to TRBD2. Germline loops: CDR1 LNHDA, CDR2 SQIVND (reference sequence). The length of the CDR3 is 15 residues. J was trimmed by 8 bases and V by 10 bases; bases with no gene match: 16. The CDR3, as DNA: TGTGCCACTCAACGTGGACTAGCTCTCTCGGATGAGCAGTTCTTC. Translated, it gives CATQRGLALSDEQFF.

This clone was seen a handful of times. This chain joins TRBV6-6 and TRBJ2-5, with 7 positions matching TRBD2. This CDR3 region has 13 residues. V shed 6 bases and J 5 bases; nucleotides not matched to a gene: 6. The germline gives CDR1 MNHNY, CDR2 SVGAGI (reference sequence). CDR3 sequence: CASSRTSVETQYF. The CDR3 nucleotides are TGTGCCAGCAGCCGCACTAGCGTCGAGACCCAGTACTTC.

The chain combines TRBV5-4 with TRBJ2-1; D is undetermined. V was clipped by 1 base and J by 0 bases, with 8 bases between them. Germline V gives CDR1 SGHNT, CDR2 YYREEE (reference sequence). The CDR3 spans 15 residues. The CDR3 is CASSLWSSSYNEQFF. The CDR3 nucleotides are TGTGCCAGCAGCTTGTGGTCTAGCTCCTACAATGAGCAGTTCTTC.

As regards this clone: Other DNA sequences within the sample encode an identical CDR3. The chain is built from TRBV5-1 and TRBJ1-1; D might be TRBD1 (6 bases). This CDR3 has 14 amino acids. Per germline, CDR1 SGHRS and CDR2 YFSETQ. V shed 4 bases and J shed 1 base, with 11 bases lying between them. CDR3 residues: CASSLGQPNTEAFF. CDR3 bases: TGCGCCAGCAGCCTCGGACAGCCGAACACTGAAGCTTTCTTT.

Only a few counts were recorded for this clone. The gene calls are TRBV29-1 and TRBJ1-4; 11 bases agree with TRBD1. CDR3 length equals 14 residues. Germline V gene lookup returns CDR1 SQVTM and CDR2 ANQGSEA. J was trimmed by 7 bases and V by 7 bases; bases with no gene match: 8. The CDR3 nucleotides read TGCAGCGCCAGCATCGGGACAGGGGGTGAAAAACTGTTTTTT. It specifies CSASIGTGGEKLFF.

This clone was observed a few times. The gene calls are TRBV9 and TRBJ1-5; possibly TRBD1 for D (5 bases). The CDR3 spans 14 residues. CDR1 and CDR2 (germline): SGDLS, YYNGEE. V was cut by 4 bases and J by 0 bases, with 8 bases left in between. CDR3 sequence reads: CASSQTASNQPQHF. The DNA of the CDR3 is TGTGCCAGCAGCCAGACAGCTAGCAATCAGCCCCAGCATTTT.

CDR3 in amino acids: CNPDSNYGYTF. For the CDR3, the DNA is TGCAACCCGGACAGCAATTATGGCTACACCTTC. The chain uses TRBV20-1 and TRBJ1-2, with a tentative D call TRBD1 (6 bases). Germline CDR1 is DFQATT and CDR2 is SNEGSKA (reference sequence). This CDR3 region has 11 residues.

This clone has more than one count but fewer than ten. The chain is built from TRBV30 and TRBJ2-7; 7 positions agree with TRBD1. CDR1 and CDR2 from the germline V gene are GTSNPN and SVGIG (reference sequence). The CDR3 is 16 residues long. Trimming removed 2 bases from V and 6 bases from J; junction bases left unmatched: 16. CDR3 amino acids: CAWSPSRTGWVREQYF. CDR3 nucleotide sequence: TGTGCCTGGAGTCCGAGTCGGACAGGATGGGTACGCGAGCAGTACTTC.

This clone was observed a few times. The J gene is TRBJ1-2, the V gene TRBV30; D is unresolved. The V end was cut by 3 bases, the J end by 8 bases, with 13 bases between. Germline lookup yields CDR1 GTSNPN and CDR2 SVGIG (reference sequence). This CDR3 is 12 amino acids long. The CDR3 DNA sequence: TGTGCCTGGAGCAAGTTCGCCTACGGCTACACCTTC. It codes for CAWSKFAYGYTF.

The CDR3 sequence: CSVSKTYEQYF. Written as DNA, the CDR3 is TGCAGTGTCTCTAAAACCTACGAGCAGTACTTC. The rearrangement uses TRBV20-1 and TRBJ2-7; D gene uncertain. CDR1 and CDR2 (germline): DFQATT, SNEGSKA (reference sequence). The length of the CDR3 is 11 residues. V was shortened by 7 bases and J by 2 bases, with 9 bases between the two germline ends.

This chain connects TRBV7-2 to TRBJ2-7, with 7 bases identical to TRBD2. Trimming at V came to 2 bases and at J to 3 bases, leaving 4 bases not matched to a gene. The germline V gene encodes CDR1 SGHTA and CDR2 FQGNSA. The CDR3 is 14 amino acids. The CDR3 spells CASSLYGTNYEQYF. DNA of the CDR3: TGTGCCAGCAGCTTATACGGGACTAACTACGAGCAGTACTTC. Using reference TRBV7-2 and TRBJ2-7 for the parts outside the CDR3, the full variable domain is GAGVSQSPSNKVTEKGKDVELRCDPISGHTALYWYRQSLGQGLEFLIYFQGNSAPDKSGLPSDRFSAERTGGSVSTLTIQRTQQEDSAVYLCASSLYGTNYEQYFGPGTRLTVT.